Below, 26 T cell receptor beta chains from the same sample are listed, as sequenced in a study of CD8 T cells in Susac syndrome. Random hexamers were used to reverse transcribe roughly 0.45 to 1 ug of RNA. From the immunoSEQ multiplex PCR reads, TCRdb called clonotypes with MiXCR, one entry per CDR3 protein. This repertoire shows some 200,000 distinct CDR3 sequences, just under 95% found once; its top ten account for less than 0.12%. The source material was CD4+ T cells from PBMCs. The receptors derive from a human donor in good health.

This sequence joins TRBV12-3 or TRBV12-4 and TRBJ2-1, with D perhaps TRBD1 (5 bases). V lost 4 bases, J lost 8 bases, and 9 bases lay in between. CDR3 length: 12 residues. The CDR3 here is CASSSQADEQFF. Here the CDR3 DNA reads TGTGCCAGCAGTTCACAGGCAGATGAGCAGTTCTTC.

The V call is TRBV14, the J call TRBJ2-7; 11 bases match TRBD1. The J segment lost 3 bases and the V segment lost 3 bases, leaving 4 bases of the junction unmatched. The CDR3 covers 15 residues. Germline V gene sequence: CDR1 SGHDN, CDR2 FVKESK. CDR3 amino acids: CASSHPGTGGYEQYF. DNA of the CDR3: TGTGCCAGCAGCCACCCCGGGACAGGGGGCTACGAGCAGTACTTC.

The V and J genes are TRBV5-1 and TRBJ2-5; 8 bases line up with TRBD2. V was clipped by 5 bases and J by 6 bases; unmatched bases: 6. The CDR3 consists of 13 residues. Germline V CDR1 and CDR2: SGHRS, YFSETQ. The CDR3: CASSPSGSKTQYF. The DNA for the CDR3 is TGCGCCAGCAGTCCCAGCGGGAGTAAGACCCAGTACTTC.

This clonotype was seen once. The chain employs TRBV7-2 and TRBJ2-2; maybe TRBD1 (6 bases). The CDR3 runs to 14 residues. The V gene's germline CDR1 is SGHTA and CDR2 FQGNSA. Trimming left V 4 bases short and J 4 bases short, with 10 bases between. The CDR3 region is CASSSSRGTGELFF. DNA of the CDR3: TGTGCCAGCAGCTCGAGCAGGGGCACCGGGGAGCTGTTTTTT.

The chain recombines TRBV6-6 with TRBJ1-5, with D maybe TRBD1 (6 bases). In germline, CDR1 is MNHNY, CDR2 SVGAGI (reference sequence). The CDR3 is 14 amino acids. V was cut by 0 bases and J by 10 bases, with 13 bases left in between. Here the CDR3 reads CASSYSVGGGPQHF. The CDR3 bases are TGTGCCAGCAGTTACTCGGTCGGGGGCGGACCCCAGCATTTT.

In this sample, this clonotype turned up once. This sequence joins TRBV2 and TRBJ1-5; possible D gene TRBD1, 5 bases. This CDR3 has 15 residues. Looked up from germline, CDR1 is SNHLY and CDR2 is FYNNEI. Trimming removed 8 bases at V and 1 base at J, with 15 bases between. The DNA for the CDR3 is TGTGCCAGCGGGGGGTGGAAGGGAAGCAATCAGCCCCAGCATTTT. Protein: CASGGWKGSNQPQHF. Using reference TRBV2 and TRBJ1-5 for the parts outside the CDR3, the full variable domain is EPEVTQTPSHQVTQMGQEVILRCVPISNHLYFYWYRQILGQKVEFLVSFYNNEISEKSEIFDDQFSVERPDGSNFTLKIRSTKLEDSAMYFCASGGWKGSNQPQHFGDGTRLSIL.

The rearrangement uses TRBV12-3 or TRBV12-4 and TRBJ2-1, with TRBD1 matching 7 bases. The CDR3 contains 15 residues. V lost 5 bases and J lost 5; bases outside the gene matches: 9. As DNA, the CDR3 is TGTGCCAGCAGTATATACGCGGACAGGAACAATGAGCAGTTCTTC. Protein product: CASSIYADRNNEQFF.

This rearrangement joins TRBV7-2 to TRBJ2-3; a weak D match, TRBD2 (5 bases). The CDR3 spans 14 residues. V gave up 4 bases and J gave up 2 bases, with 10 bases separating them. CDR1 is SGHTA and CDR2 is FQGNSA in the germline V gene. The CDR3 DNA is TGTGCCAGCAGCTCGCAGCGGAACACAGATACGCAGTATTTT. It is translated as CASSSQRNTDTQYF.

The chain has TRBV29-1 and TRBJ2-7; tentatively, D is TRBD1 (5 bases). V gave up 1 base and J gave up 4 bases, with 8 bases separating them. CDR3 length: 12 residues. Germline V gene lookup returns CDR1 SQVTM and CDR2 ANQGSEA. The DNA for the CDR3 is TGCAGCGTTGAAGCAGGGCTTTACGAGCAGTACTTC. It translates to CSVEAGLYEQYF.

The chain carries TRBV29-1 and TRBJ2-1; 10 bases are a match to TRBD1. Germline assignment: CDR1 SQVTM and CDR2 ANQGSEA. V was pared by 1 base and J by 8 bases, with 5 bases of the junction left unmatched. The CDR3 is 14 residues long. CDR3 bases: TGCAGCGTTGAAGGGGGGACAGGGGTAGATGAGCAGTTCTTC. Protein product: CSVEGGTGVDEQFF.

This chain joins TRBV30 and TRBJ2-1, with D perhaps matching TRBD1 (6 bases). The CDR3 contains 13 residues. Germline lookup yields CDR1 GTSNPN and CDR2 SVGIG (reference sequence). With 1 base removed from V and 5 bases from J, the gap between germline ends came to 9 bases. CDR3 sequence (DNA): TGTGCCTGGAGTGGACGACAGGACAATGAGCAGTTCTTC. Encoded protein: CAWSGRQDNEQFF.

This clonotype has only one observation. The V call is TRBV7-2, the J call TRBJ2-7; 10 bases are shared with TRBD2. The CDR3 is made up of 15 amino acids. Germline CDR1 SGHTA, CDR2 FQGNSA. With 5 bases clipped from V and 0 bases from J, the junction kept 4 bases outside the gene matches. The CDR3 here is CASSPGLADSYEQYF. The CDR3 DNA is TGTGCCAGCAGCCCCGGACTAGCGGACTCCTACGAGCAGTACTTC.

This clonotype was observed a single time. The J gene is TRBJ2-1, the V gene TRBV29-1, with a weak D call TRBD1 (5 bases). This CDR3 region has 10 residues. Germline V gene sequence: CDR1 SQVTM, CDR2 ANQGSEA. V lost 4 bases, J lost 14 bases, and 12 bases lay in between. In nucleotides, the CDR3 is TGCAGCGTTGTAGGGGATCCAGAGTTCTTC. Translated: CSVVGDPEFF.

In the case of this clonotype: Lacking the conserved final phenylalanine or tryptophan, this CDR3 likely reflects a read error. The rearrangement uses TRBV7-6 and TRBJ2-7, with D possibly TRBD2 on 5 matching bases. Germline loops: CDR1 SGHVS, CDR2 FNYEAQ. Trimming shortened V by 4 bases and J by 0 bases, and 19 bases separated the two germline ends. The CDR3 runs 17 residues. CDR3 in amino acids: CASSSGEGPVPSYEQYL. DNA of the CDR3: TGTGCCAGCAGCTCCGGAGAGGGCCCCGTCCCCTCCTACGAGCAGTACTTG.

This rearrangement joins TRBV27 to TRBJ2-1; possibly TRBD1 or TRBD2 for D (5 bases each). The CDR3 covers 10 residues. Germline V CDR1 and CDR2: MNHEY, SMNVEV (reference sequence). The germline V and J ends were trimmed by 8 bases and 7 bases, with 6 bases remaining between them. CDR3 protein: CASGGNEQFF. Here the CDR3 DNA reads TGTGCCAGCGGGGGAAATGAGCAGTTCTTC.

The chain is built from TRBV3-1 and TRBJ2-1; TRBD2 might be the D (6 bases). CDR1 is LGHDT, CDR2 YNNKEL, per germline (reference sequence). The CDR3 consists of 16 residues. The V end was cut by 3 bases, the J end by 4 bases, with 16 bases between. The CDR3 DNA reads as TGTGCCAGCAGCCAGGGGGGACTGGAGAAGTACAATGAGCAGTTCTTC. Its translation is CASSQGGLEKYNEQFF.

V usage is TRBV4-3 and J usage is TRBJ2-2; D not certain. V lost 10 bases and J 6 bases, leaving 18 bases between the germline ends. There are 14 residues in the CDR3. CDR1 and CDR2 from the germline V gene are LGHNA and YSLEER. CDR3: CANSSKPRSGELFF. The CDR3 DNA follows: TGCGCCAACTCCTCCAAACCACGCTCCGGGGAGCTGTTTTTT.

The chain is built from TRBV29-1 and TRBJ1-1; D is unresolved. The V and J ends lost 4 bases and 2 bases respectively, with 8 bases between them. Germline CDR1 is SQVTM and CDR2 is ANQGSEA. There are 12 residues in the CDR3. CDR3 sequence reads: CSVVRGNTEAFF. DNA of the CDR3: TGCAGCGTTGTACGGGGAAACACTGAAGCTTTCTTT.

The chain carries TRBV20-1 and TRBJ2-1; TRBD2 might be the D (6 bases). V gave up 4 bases and J gave up 7 bases, with 11 bases separating them. This CDR3 has 12 amino acids. Germline CDR1 DFQATT, CDR2 SNEGSKA (reference sequence). DNA for the CDR3: TGCAGTGCTATCCGACTAGAGAATGAGCAGTTCTTC. Encoded protein: CSAIRLENEQFF.

This clonotype was counted a single time. This chain links TRBV28 with TRBJ2-7; possibly TRBD1 or TRBD2 for D (5 bases each). The V end lost 3 bases, the J end lost 2 bases, and 14 bases lay between the germline ends. CDR3 size: 15 residues. Germline-derived CDR1 and CDR2 are MDHEN and SYDVKM. CDR3 region: CASSFTGTGPYEQYF. Here the CDR3 DNA reads TGTGCCAGCAGTTTCACCGGGACGGGCCCCTACGAGCAGTACTTC.

V usage is TRBV28 and J usage is TRBJ2-1; D could derive from TRBD1 or TRBD2 (6 bases each). The CDR3 has 11 amino acids. The germline V gene has CDR1 MDHEN and CDR2 SYDVKM. Trimming took off 5 bases at V and 10 bases at J, with 9 bases between the two ends. The CDR3 DNA reads TGTGCCAGCAGTGTAGGGGGGGAGCAGTTCTTC. It encodes CASSVGGEQFF.

The chain employs TRBV4-3 and TRBJ2-1, with 7 positions matching TRBD2. The ends lost 0 bases at V and 9 bases at J; junction bases unmatched: 5. Germline V gives CDR1 LGHNA, CDR2 YSLEER. There are 14 residues in the CDR3. The CDR3 nucleotides are TGCGCCAGCAGCCAAGATCGGTCGGGAGGTGAGCAGTTCTTC. This gives the protein CASSQDRSGGEQFF.

The rearrangement uses TRBV6-5 and TRBJ1-2, with no clear D. The CDR3 contains 11 residues. Trimming pared 4 bases from V and 8 bases from J, leaving 8 bases between. CDR1 MNHEY and CDR2 SVGAGI come from the germline V gene. Here the CDR3 reads CASSSNQGYTF. The CDR3 nucleotides are TGTGCCAGCAGTTCCAATCAGGGCTACACCTTC.

The V and J genes are TRBV15 and TRBJ2-2; D is undetermined. CDR3 length equals 15 residues. Trimming pared 1 base from V and 5 bases from J, leaving 11 bases between. Germline loops: CDR1 LNHNV, CDR2 YYDKDF (reference sequence). CDR3 sequence (DNA): TGTGCCACCAGCAGAGGGCTCCTCGGAACCGGGGAGCTGTTTTTT. Amino acid sequence: CATSRGLLGTGELFF.

V and J are TRBV28 and TRBJ2-5; 8 positions match TRBD1. Germline-derived CDR1 and CDR2 are MDHEN and SYDVKM. V shed 5 bases, J shed 10 bases, and the junction held 0 bases outside the gene matches. The CDR3 is 10 residues long. The CDR3 spells CASSGQGQYF. CDR3 in DNA: TGTGCCAGCAGTGGACAGGGCCAGTACTTC. Variable domain in full (rest from reference TRBV28 and TRBJ2-5): DVKVTQSSRYLVKRTGEKVFLECVQDMDHENMFWYRQDPGLGLRLIYFSYDVKMKEKGDIPEGYSVSREKKERFSLILESASTNQTSMYLCASSGQGQYFGPGTRLLVL.

This sequence joins TRBV7-2 and TRBJ2-5; D not resolved. This CDR3 has 15 residues. Looked up from germline, CDR1 is SGHTA and CDR2 is FQGNSA. Trimming stripped 3 bases from V and 2 bases from J, with 13 bases between. DNA of the CDR3: TGTGCCAGCAGCTTGAACAGCGTTCAACAAGAGACCCAGTACTTC. Protein product: CASSLNSVQQETQYF.